The present T cell receptor (beta chain) was sequenced within a study of blood T cell repertoires in COVID-19. As for the study in general: Donors in the United States, Italy and Spain gave samples during acute or convalescent COVID-19.

V lost 5 bases, J lost 1 base, and 16 bases lay in between. Germline CDR1 is SGHKS and CDR2 is YYEKEE (reference sequence). The CDR3 extends over 15 amino acids. Original processing notes: Scientists estimated how many nucleated cells there were by amplifying reference gene primers. Using immunoSEQ multiplex PCR, the repertoire was profiled, and TCRdb retains in-frame clones only, with some absent. Clone size and V and J calls were adopted from that table, with D and trimming inferred from the DNA. The repertoire holds roughly 72,000 clones, with 90% as singletons. This TCR came from a human donor in a cohort sampled during active COVID-19. The chain employs TRBV5-5 and TRBJ2-7; possible D gene TRBD1, 6 bases. The sequenced material came from peripheral blood. The CDR3 is CASSLRGPGSYEQYF. The CDR3 region has the DNA TGTGCCAGCAGTCTCAGGGGACCCGGGTCCTACGAGCAGTACTTC.